This T cell receptor (beta chain) stems from a study of tumor T cells in aggressive B-cell lymphoma (dated by TCRdb to between 2016 and 2019). To prepare the library, the immunoSEQ multiplex PCR assay was applied. TCRdb obtained this table from immuneACCESS and retained in-frame rearrangements with V and J assigned. These tables miss some clones; where compared with another copy, unresolved V genes account for less than half of the shortfall, and the remainder is unexplained. This sample has thousands of clones in its table, and about 70% of those were observed once. The ten largest clones take up approximately 7.4% of the sample. CDR1 and CDR2 are read off the germline V gene as ENHRY and SYGVKD. Reading from cysteine to phenylalanine, the CDR3 counts 16 amino acids. The DNA shown is the 48-base CDR3, in frame from base 1. V loses 2 bases at its end and J loses 4 bases; junction bases beyond the gene matches: 10.

Concerning this clone: Its antigen has not been determined. Per-base quality was not reported, and no clone a single base away is much larger than it.

This clonotype was sampled from an adult with diffuse large B cell lymphoma. The sequencing sample was made of tumor tissue. The chain couples TRBV10-3 to TRBJ1-1, with 7 junctional bases fitting TRBD1. For the CDR3, the sequence is CAISEHRGAVFTEAFF. The nucleotide sequence reads TGTGCCATCAGTGAGCACAGGGGCGCGGTATTCACTGAAGCTTTCTTT.